The 30 T cell receptor beta chains presented below share a single source sample, sequenced in a study of blood T cell repertoires in COVID-19 (TCRdb year 2020). The library was made by the immunoSEQ multiplex PCR assay. The table comes from immuneACCESS by way of TCRdb, which keeps in-frame sequences with V and J called. Part of the clones is missing from these tables; in studies checked, under half for an unresolved V gene and the rest for unknown reasons. Present in this sample are around 92,000 clones, 86% of which were seen just once. Together, the top ten hold under 15% of the sample. Sequenced material: peripheral blood. These receptors originate from a woman in her sixties in a cohort sampled during active or convalescent COVID-19.

The DNA of the CDR3 is TGTGCCAGCAGCTTCCGGGACAGGGGCGCCGGGGAGCTGTTTTTT. Encoded protein: CASSFRDRGAGELFF. This chain uses TRBV9 with TRBJ2-2; TRBD1 aligns across 10 bases. This CDR3 spans 15 amino acids. Looked up from germline, CDR1 is SGDLS and CDR2 is YYNGEE. Germline trimming cut 4 bases from V and 6 bases from J; bases unmatched to any gene: 6.

The rearrangement uses TRBV11-2 and TRBJ2-7, with 7 bases that match TRBD2. The CDR3 extends over 15 amino acids. V trimming: 5 bases; J trimming: 9 bases; junction bases outside the gene matches: 16. Germline V lookup: CDR1 SGHAT, CDR2 FQNNGV. The CDR3 coding sequence is TGTGCCAGCAGCCCCAATTTACTGGGGCCGGGAGGGCAGTACTTC. Its protein is CASSPNLLGPGGQYF.

The chain combines TRBV9 with TRBJ2-5, with D hard to call. Deletions cut 4 bases from V and 3 bases from J, with 13 bases between. The CDR3 has 14 residues. Germline-derived CDR1 and CDR2 are SGDLS and YYNGEE. The CDR3 DNA follows: TGTGCCAGCAGCCCAAGTCCCCTAGAAGAGACCCAGTACTTC. It encodes CASSPSPLEETQYF.

There are a few counts of this clone. This chain connects TRBV7-6 to TRBJ1-6, with D perhaps matching TRBD1 (5 bases). Trimming cost V 1 base and J 8 bases, with 12 bases left between them. CDR1 and CDR2 from the germline V gene are SGHVS and FNYEAQ. This CDR3 region has 15 residues. CDR3 DNA sequence: TGTGCCAGCAGCTTAGGGGCCCCGGGGGATTCACCCCTCCACTTT. This sequence encodes CASSLGAPGDSPLHF.

The chain couples TRBV18 to TRBJ1-5, with a possible D match to TRBD1 (5 bases). Trimming removed 0 bases from V and 0 bases from J, with 15 bases in between. This CDR3 region has 18 residues. Germline lookup yields CDR1 KGHSH and CDR2 LQKENI. The CDR3: CASSPPIRQIYSNQPQHF. The CDR3 region has the DNA TGTGCCAGCTCACCACCGATTCGACAGATTTATAGCAATCAGCCCCAGCATTTT.

This clone has more than one count but fewer than ten. The CDR3 DNA reads as TGTGCCAGCAGCTTGGCGGTCCTTAGACAGGCCGCCTCTGGAAACACCATATATTTT. The encoded protein is CASSLAVLRQAASGNTIYF. The chain recombines TRBV7-2 with TRBJ1-3; TRBD1 is a possible D gene (6 bases). Trimming removed 3 bases at V and 0 bases at J, with 21 bases between. CDR3 length: 19 residues. CDR1 and CDR2 from the germline V gene are SGHTA and FQGNSA.

The chain links TRBV3-1 (or the pseudogene TRBV3-2) to TRBJ2-3, with TRBD2 identical over 13 bases. Germline V gene sequence: CDR1 LGHDT, CDR2 YNNKEL (reference sequence). The CDR3 length is 16 residues. V lost 0 bases and J lost 10; bases outside the gene matches: 7. The CDR3 reads CASSQDGLAGDWAQYF. CDR3 bases: TGTGCCAGCAGCCAAGACGGACTAGCGGGAGACTGGGCGCAGTATTTT.

J is TRBJ2-1 and V is TRBV3-1 (or the pseudogene TRBV3-2), with TRBD2 matching 8 bases. Germline V lookup: CDR1 LGHDT, CDR2 YNNKEL (reference sequence). This CDR3 has 15 amino acids. V lost 1 base to trimming and J lost 7 bases; unmatched junction nucleotides: 6. CDR3 in amino acids: CASSQAGGPENEQFF. DNA of the CDR3: TGTGCCAGCAGCCAAGCGGGGGGGCCCGAGAATGAGCAGTTCTTC.

This sequence joins TRBV6-5 and TRBJ1-2; 9 bases align to TRBD1. Germline CDR1 and CDR2: MNHEY and SVGAGI. Trimming took 7 bases from V and 8 from J; bases not matched to a gene: 14. CDR3 length: 15 residues. The CDR3 bases are TGTGCCAGCAAGGCGCGACAGGGGGTGTTAGCCGGCTACACCTTC. Translation: CASKARQGVLAGYTF.

This sequence joins TRBV25-1 and TRBJ1-1; TRBD1 matches 7 bases. The length of the CDR3 is 14 residues. Trimming at V came to 6 bases and at J to 6 bases, leaving 10 bases not matched to a gene. Per germline, CDR1 MGHDK and CDR2 SYGVNS. The CDR3 loop reads CASRETKGAAEAFF. As DNA, the CDR3 is TGTGCCAGCAGGGAAACTAAGGGGGCGGCTGAAGCTTTCTTT. Drawing the rest from reference TRBV25-1 and TRBJ1-1, the complete variable domain is EADIYQTPRYLVIGTGKKITLECSQTMGHDKMYWYQQDPGMELHLIHYSYGVNSTEKGDLSSESTVSRIRTEHFPLTLESARPSHTSQYLCASRETKGAAEAFFGQGTRLTVV.

This chain connects TRBV6-5 to TRBJ1-2; 7 bases align to TRBD1. The CDR3 runs to 14 residues. V gave up 6 bases and J gave up 4 bases; unmatched junction bases: 8. Germline values: CDR1 MNHEY, CDR2 SVGAGI. This CDR3 is CASSRQGGRYGYTF. CDR3 in DNA: TGTGCCAGCAGCAGACAGGGAGGTCGCTATGGCTACACCTTC.

The chain has TRBV24-1 and TRBJ1-2; D is possibly TRBD1 (5 bases). The CDR3 loop spans 12 amino acids. V lost 6 bases and J 2 bases, leaving 6 bases between the germline ends. CDR1 and CDR2 (germline): KGHDR, SFDVKD. The CDR3 DNA reads as TGTGCCACCAGTAAGGGGAACTATGGCTACACCTTC. Residues: CATSKGNYGYTF.

V usage is TRBV30 and J usage is TRBJ1-4; 7 bases are shared with TRBD1. V trimming: 4 bases; J trimming: 3 bases; junction bases outside the gene matches: 8. This CDR3 has 15 amino acids. Germline-derived CDR1 and CDR2 are GTSNPN and SVGIG (reference sequence). The CDR3 region is CAWKPGGLSNEKLFF. CDR3 DNA sequence: TGTGCCTGGAAACCAGGGGGGCTGTCTAATGAAAAACTGTTTTTT.

Only one count was recorded for this clone. The V and J genes are TRBV27 and TRBJ2-7, with D perhaps TRBD2 (6 bases). The CDR3 length is 14 residues. V was trimmed by 5 bases and J by 6 bases, leaving 17 bases between them. Germline CDR1 is MNHEY and CDR2 is SMNVEV (reference sequence). The CDR3 region has the DNA TGTGCCAGCAGTCCACTAGAGGCCGGGGGCGAGCAGTACTTC. It codes for CASSPLEAGGEQYF.

In this sample, this clone turned up once. The chain combines TRBV28 with TRBJ2-7; tentatively, D is TRBD2 (6 bases). The V gene's germline CDR1 is MDHEN and CDR2 SYDVKM. Trimming took off 3 bases at V and 2 bases at J, with 17 bases between the two ends. There are 16 residues in the CDR3. This chain's CDR3 is CASSFKMGGPTYEQYF. The CDR3, as DNA: TGTGCCAGCAGTTTTAAAATGGGGGGTCCTACCTACGAGCAGTACTTC.

V usage is TRBV9 and J usage is TRBJ2-7; 9 positions agree with TRBD2. This CDR3 spans 15 amino acids. CDR1 and CDR2 from the germline V gene are SGDLS and YYNGEE. Trimming cost V 0 bases and J 3 bases; bases outside gene matches: 4. The CDR3 nucleotides read TGTGCCAGCAGCGTAGATCCTAGCGGGGACTACGAGCAGTACTTC. Translated: CASSVDPSGDYEQYF.

This chain uses TRBV7-9 with TRBJ1-2; 7 bases line up with TRBD1. Germline V gene lookup returns CDR1 SEHNR and CDR2 FQNEAQ (reference sequence). V shed 1 base, J shed 8 bases, and the junction held 13 bases outside the gene matches. This CDR3 comprises 16 residues. The CDR3 region is CASSLEGGRAVRGYTF. As DNA, the CDR3 is TGTGCCAGCAGCTTAGAAGGGGGCAGGGCCGTGAGGGGCTACACCTTC.

The V gene is TRBV18, the J gene TRBJ2-1; 8 positions match TRBD1. Germline V gene data show CDR1 as KGHSH and CDR2 as LQKENI. V shed 0 bases and J 5 bases; nucleotides not matched to a gene: 6. The CDR3 contains 16 residues. The CDR3 region has the DNA TGTGCCAGCTCACCACCGGGCAGGGGGCAGAACAATGAGCAGTTCTTC. This codes for CASSPPGRGQNNEQFF. The full variable domain, in which reference TRBV18 and TRBJ2-1 provide the parts outside the CDR3, is NAGVMQNPRHLVRRRGQEARLRCSPMKGHSHVYWYRQLPEEGLKFMVYLQKENIIDESGMPKERFSAEFPKEGPSILRIQQVVRGDSAAYFCASSPPGRGQNNEQFFGPGTRLTVL.

The chain couples TRBV19 to TRBJ2-6; D perhaps matches TRBD1 (5 bases). The ends were cut back, 5 bases at V and 4 bases at J, with 21 bases in the middle. Germline CDR1 is LNHDA and CDR2 is SQIVND (reference sequence). The CDR3 is 18 residues long. The CDR3 nucleotides are TGTGCCAGTAGTCTCGCGACAGCCGTCACAGTGGGGGCCAACGTCCTGACTTTC. Its translation: CASSLATAVTVGANVLTF.

The rearrangement links TRBV25-1 to TRBJ2-6, with D perhaps TRBD2 (6 bases). CDR1 is MGHDK and CDR2 is SYGVNS in the germline V gene. This CDR3 comprises 14 residues. V lost 8 bases, J lost 3 bases, and 11 bases lay in between. The CDR3 reads CASGRRDGANVLTF. The CDR3 region has the DNA TGTGCCAGCGGGCGGAGGGATGGGGCCAACGTCCTGACTTTC.

The chain links TRBV3-1 (or the pseudogene TRBV3-2) to TRBJ2-7, with TRBD2 matching 8 bases. The CDR3 length is 17 residues. J gave up 3 bases and V 4 bases, and 14 bases lay outside the gene matches. Germline loops: CDR1 LGHDT, CDR2 YNNKEL (reference sequence). The CDR3 reads CASSRTPGLERGYEQYF. DNA for the CDR3: TGTGCCAGCAGCCGAACCCCGGGACTAGAGCGGGGCTACGAGCAGTACTTC.

This chain uses TRBV9 with TRBJ2-7, with D tentatively TRBD2 (6 bases). The germline CDR1 and CDR2 sequences are SGDLS and YYNGEE. V shed 0 bases and J shed 0 bases, with 7 bases lying between them. The CDR3 runs 14 residues. CDR3 coding DNA: TGTGCCAGCAGCGTAGGCGGGATCTCCTACGAGCAGTACTTC. Residues: CASSVGGISYEQYF.

The V call is TRBV2, the J call TRBJ1-1; D possibly corresponds to TRBD1 (5 bases). CDR1 is SNHLY and CDR2 is FYNNEI in the germline V gene. The CDR3 loop spans 15 amino acids. V dropped 3 bases and J dropped 2 bases, with 13 bases sitting between them. CDR3 nucleotide sequence: TGTGCCAGCAGTGAGGGAGGCAGGGCCAACACTGAAGCTTTCTTT. Encoded protein: CASSEGGRANTEAFF.

This clone was found a few times. The chain links TRBV5-1 to TRBJ1-2; TRBD1 might be the D (5 bases). V was pared by 4 bases and J by 4 bases, with 11 bases between. Germline V lookup: CDR1 SGHRS, CDR2 YFSETQ. This CDR3 has 13 amino acids. As DNA, the CDR3 is TGCGCCAGCAGCCCCGGGGGGGGCTATGGCTACACCTTC. The encoded protein is CASSPGGGYGYTF.

This clone came up once. V is TRBV24-1 and J is TRBJ1-2, with 7 nucleotides matching TRBD1. The CDR3 spans 13 residues. V lost 4 bases to trimming and J lost 8 bases; unmatched junction nucleotides: 6. The germline CDR1 and CDR2 sequences are KGHDR and SFDVKD. This CDR3 is CATSDTNRGGYTF. Here the CDR3 DNA reads TGTGCCACCAGTGACACGAACAGGGGCGGCTACACCTTC.

The V call is TRBV19, the J call TRBJ1-2, with D unresolved. CDR1 is LNHDA, CDR2 SQIVND, per germline (reference sequence). The CDR3 extends over 12 amino acids. Trimming pared 5 bases from V and 6 bases from J, leaving 10 bases between. The CDR3 sequence: CASSYPADGYTF. The CDR3 DNA reads TGTGCCAGTAGTTACCCAGCGGATGGCTACACCTTC. Looking up the rest from reference TRBV19 and TRBJ1-2 gives the full variable domain: DGGITQSPKYLFRKEGQNVTLSCEQNLNHDAMYWYRQDPGQGLRLIYYSQIVNDFQKGDIAEGYSVSREKKESFPLTVTSAQKNPTAFYLCASSYPADGYTFGSGTRLTVV.

V and J are TRBV4-1 and TRBJ2-5; 9 bases are a match to TRBD1. Trimming took 3 bases from V and 4 from J; bases not matched to a gene: 3. This CDR3 has 14 amino acids. The V gene's germline CDR1 is MGHRA and CDR2 YSYEKL. In nucleotides, the CDR3 is TGCGCCAGCAGCCAGTGGACAGGGGTAGAGACCCAGTACTTC. This translates into CASSQWTGVETQYF.

The V gene is TRBV4-1, the J gene TRBJ2-2; D unresolved. The CDR3 extends over 13 amino acids. CDR1 MGHRA and CDR2 YSYEKL come from the germline V gene. V gave up 0 bases and J gave up 6 bases, with 5 bases separating them. CDR3 region: CASSQDLPGELFF. CDR3 bases: TGCGCCAGCAGCCAAGATCTTCCCGGGGAGCTGTTTTTT.

This chain links TRBV11-3 with TRBJ2-3; 8 nucleotides agree with TRBD1. The CDR3 consists of 15 residues. J lost 3 bases, V lost 5 bases, and 7 bases had no gene match. Germline CDR1 is SGHNT and CDR2 is YENEEA. The CDR3 DNA sequence: TGTGCCAGCAGCCTAGGACAGGGATCGACAGATACGCAGTATTTT. Protein: CASSLGQGSTDTQYF.

This chain joins TRBV7-8 and TRBJ1-5; D gene uncertain. Trimming took off 5 bases at V and 6 bases at J, with 17 bases between the two ends. Germline V gene lookup returns CDR1 SGHVS and CDR2 FQNEAQ. This CDR3 contains 15 residues. CDR3 sequence reads: CASSPYGGVSQPQHF. The CDR3 region has the DNA TGTGCCAGCAGCCCGTACGGCGGGGTATCTCAGCCCCAGCATTTT. Looking up the rest from reference TRBV7-8 and TRBJ1-5 gives the full variable domain: GAGVSQSPRYKVAKRGQDVALRCDPISGHVSLFWYQQALGQGPEFLTYFQNEAQLDKSGLPSDRFFAERPEGSVSTLKIQRTQQEDSAVYLCASSPYGGVSQPQHFGDGTRLSIL.